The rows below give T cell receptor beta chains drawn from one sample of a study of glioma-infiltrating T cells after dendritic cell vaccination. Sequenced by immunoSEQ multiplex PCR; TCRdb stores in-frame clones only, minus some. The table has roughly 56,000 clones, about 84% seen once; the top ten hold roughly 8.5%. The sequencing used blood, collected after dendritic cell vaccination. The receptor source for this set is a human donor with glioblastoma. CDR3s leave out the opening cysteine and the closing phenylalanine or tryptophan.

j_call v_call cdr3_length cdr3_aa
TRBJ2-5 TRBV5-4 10 ASSDEEETQY
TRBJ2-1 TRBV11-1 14 ASSPVAGYSYNEQF
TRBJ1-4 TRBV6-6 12 ASSYDRGGEKLF
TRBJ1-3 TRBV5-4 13 ASSFTGNSGNTIY
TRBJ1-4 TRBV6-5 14 ASSYGGQGADEKLF
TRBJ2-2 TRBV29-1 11 SAGGTSTGELF
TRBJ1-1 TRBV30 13 AWSSPQGGSTEAF
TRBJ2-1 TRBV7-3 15 ASSPHWGQGSYNEQF
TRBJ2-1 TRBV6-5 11 ASRGSGNNEQF
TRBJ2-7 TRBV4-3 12 ASSQVRGAYEQY
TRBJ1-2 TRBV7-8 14 ASSLDPADRGNGYT
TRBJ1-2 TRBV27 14 ASSLVPGQGPHGYT
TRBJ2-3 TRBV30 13 AWSERFPNTDTQY
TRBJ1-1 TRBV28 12 ASRKRTGRAEAF
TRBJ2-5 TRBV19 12 ASSIGVARETQY
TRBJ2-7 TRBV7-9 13 ASGAGTVELYEQY
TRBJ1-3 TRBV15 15 ATSRVMGAMTGNTIY
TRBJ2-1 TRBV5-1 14 ASSLVTGGAGGEQF
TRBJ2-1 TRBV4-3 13 ASSPRTSAYNEQF
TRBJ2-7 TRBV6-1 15 ASSGIPKTTSSYEQY
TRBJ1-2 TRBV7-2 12 ASSLEVRIYGYT
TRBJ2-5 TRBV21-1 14 ASSKAGLKVQETQY
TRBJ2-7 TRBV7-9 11 ASSLGAGYEQY
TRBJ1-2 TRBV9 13 ASSPRQGASYGYT
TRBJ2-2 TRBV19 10 ASLGGTGELF
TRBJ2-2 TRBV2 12 ASKAGHGTGELF
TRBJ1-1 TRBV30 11 AWTTPPGTEAF